This T cell receptor (beta chain) stems from a study of CD8 T cells in ankylosing spondylitis. Study results and caveats: Clones that were linked to disease were CD8+ and were relatively rare in peripheral blood. Past studies reported some motif variants in reactive arthritis synovial fluid and blood.

Points on this clonotype: The target antigen is unknown.

A single record per CDR3 protein comes from TCRdb applying MiXCR to the 5' RACE reads. The sample has fewer than 40,000 distinct CDR3 sequences; more than 30% are singletons. This CDR3 comprises 14 residues. V lost 6 bases, J lost 3 bases, and 11 bases lay in between. In germline, CDR1 is MNHEY, CDR2 SMNVEV (reference sequence). The sample taken for sequencing was synovial fluid, either unsorted or a sorted T cell fraction (not recorded which). The TCR originated in a male donor with ankylosing spondylitis. The chain employs TRBV27 and TRBJ2-2; possible D gene TRBD1, 6 bases. CDR3 coding DNA: TGTGCCAGCAGCAGGCAGGGGTACACCGGGGAGCTGTTTTTT. As protein: CASSRQGYTGELFF.